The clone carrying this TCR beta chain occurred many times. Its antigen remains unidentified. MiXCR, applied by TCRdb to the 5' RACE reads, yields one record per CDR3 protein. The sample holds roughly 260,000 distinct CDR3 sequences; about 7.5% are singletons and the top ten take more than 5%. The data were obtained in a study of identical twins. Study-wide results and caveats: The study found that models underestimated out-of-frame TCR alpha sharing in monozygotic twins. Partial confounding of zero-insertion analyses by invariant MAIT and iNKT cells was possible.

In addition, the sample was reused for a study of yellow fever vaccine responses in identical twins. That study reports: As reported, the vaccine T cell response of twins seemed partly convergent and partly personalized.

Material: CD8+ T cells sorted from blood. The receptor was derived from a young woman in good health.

This CDR3 is CASSPRTGRDTEAFF. DNA of the CDR3: TGTGCCAGCAGCCCAAGGACAGGGAGAGACACTGAAGCTTTCTTT. The chain is built from TRBV4-2 and TRBJ1-1, with 8 bases fitting TRBD1. The V gene end was trimmed by 4 bases and the J gene end by 3 bases; junction bases not matched to a gene: 7. The length of the CDR3 is 15 residues. Germline CDR1 reads LGHNA; CDR2 reads YNFKEQ.